The rows below give T cell receptor beta chains drawn from one sample of a study of CD8 T cells in ankylosing spondylitis. Via MiXCR, TCRdb re-called the 5' RACE reads, giving one row per CDR3 protein. The table lists roughly 280,000 distinct CDR3 sequences, over 15% of them singletons. The sequenced material came from blood, either unsorted or a sorted T cell fraction (not recorded which). All receptors derive from a male donor with ankylosing spondylitis or in good health (not recorded which). Both conserved end residues are part of each CDR3. A D gene is named only where the DNA matches it firmly. Clone size is shown for a subset of rows, as once, few, many or a class of expanded clone.

TRBV7-2	many	NA	TRBJ1-1	13	TGTGCCAGCAGCTTCGGGAAAAACACTGAAGCTTTCTTT	CASSFGKNTEAFF
TRBV5-1	NA	TRBD2	TRBJ2-3	20	TGCGCCAGCAGCTCGAACCCGGGGCTAGCGGGTGAATATAGCGCAGATACGCAGTATTTT	CASSSNPGLAGEYSADTQYF
TRBV2	NA	TRBD2	TRBJ2-1	16	TGTGCCAGCAGTGAACGCGGACTAGCGGGCTACAATGAGCAGTTCTTC	CASSERGLAGYNEQFF
TRBV12-3/TRBV12-4	many	TRBD1	TRBJ1-4	15	TGTGCCAGCAGTTCACCGGGACAGGGGGAGGTAAAACTGTTTTTT	CASSSPGQGEVKLFF
TRBV12-3/TRBV12-4	NA	TRBD2	TRBJ2-1	17	TGTGCCAGTAGTAATTTAGGGAGGACTAGCGGCTACAATGAGCAGTTCTTC	CASSNLGRTSGYNEQFF
TRBV4-1	NA	NA	TRBJ2-3	17	TGCGCCAGCAGCCAAGTCGAGAAGGCGGGACGCACAGATACGCAGTATTTT	CASSQVEKAGRTDTQYF
TRBV29-1	many	TRBD2	TRBJ2-3	13	TGCAGCGTCGTCGGACTAGTAGAAGATACGCAGTATTTT	CSVVGLVEDTQYF
TRBV12-3/TRBV12-4	NA	NA	TRBJ2-4	15	TGTGCCAGCAGCCCCCGGGGAGGTTCCAAAAACATTCAGTACTTC	CASSPRGGSKNIQYF
TRBV9	few	TRBD2	TRBJ2-1	19	TGTGCCAGCAGCGTAGCTACGGGGGCGCCGGGACTAGTTTACAATGAGCAGTTCTTC	CASSVATGAPGLVYNEQFF
TRBV12-3/TRBV12-4	NA	NA	TRBJ1-6	15	TGTGCCAGCAGTTTATCCGCTCCAGGAAATTCACCCCTCCACTTT	CASSLSAPGNSPLHF
TRBV28	NA	TRBD1	TRBJ2-5	16	TGTGCCAGCAGTTCCGGACAGGGAACGTTCGAAGAGACCCAGTACTTC	CASSSGQGTFEETQYF
TRBV15	NA	NA	TRBJ1-4	13	TGTGCCACCAGCAGAGTTCATGATGAAAAACTGTTTTTT	CATSRVHDEKLFF
TRBV5-1	few	TRBD2	TRBJ2-1	14	TGCGCCAGCAGCAAGACTAGCGGGAGCGATGAGCAGTTCTTC	CASSKTSGSDEQFF
TRBV29-1	many	TRBD1	TRBJ2-2	13	TGCAGCGTCCCGGACAGGACTACCGGGGAGCTGTTTTTT	CSVPDRTTGELFF
TRBV19	few	NA	TRBJ2-6	15	TGTGCCAGTAGCCCTACAGGGTTTGGGGCCAACGTCCTGACTTTC	CASSPTGFGANVLTF
TRBV5-1	few	NA	TRBJ2-5	14	TGCGCCAGCAGCTTAGGCAGGTCGGGGGAGACCCAGTACTTC	CASSLGRSGETQYF
TRBV5-1	NA	NA	TRBJ2-2	14	TGCGCCAGCAGCCACGACTACAACACCGGGGAGCTGTTTTTT	CASSHDYNTGELFF
TRBV28	NA	NA	TRBJ1-1	14	TGTGCCAGTATGGTGGGGGCCATGAACACTGAAGCTTTCTTT	CASMVGAMNTEAFF
TRBV5-1	few	NA	TRBJ2-3	16	TGCGCCAGCAGCTTGGATCCAGGGCCCCTCGGGGATACGCAGTATTTT	CASSLDPGPLGDTQYF
TRBV7-2	NA	TRBD1	TRBJ2-2	14	TGTGCTAGCAAGGGACAGGGACTAAGCGGGGAGCTGTTTTTT	CASKGQGLSGELFF
TRBV5-1	NA	NA	TRBJ1-1	16	TGCGCCAGCAGCTTGGGGGATAGGGACATTCGCACTGAAGCTTTCTTT	CASSLGDRDIRTEAFF
TRBV11-2	NA	TRBD2	TRBJ2-1	16	TGTGCCAGCAGCTACCATACTAGCGGGGGGGACAATGAGCAGTTCTTC	CASSYHTSGGDNEQFF
TRBV27	few	NA	TRBJ1-5	14	TGTGCCAGCAGTCCCGAGAATAGCAATCAGCCCCAGCATTTT	CASSPENSNQPQHF
TRBV5-1	few	NA	TRBJ2-1	15	TGCGCCAGCAGCTTGGCCCTGGCCGGCCGTAATGAGCAGTTCTTC	CASSLALAGRNEQFF
TRBV20-1	few	TRBD1	TRBJ1-5	13	TGCAGTGCTAGACAGGGGGTAGGTCAGCCCCAGCATTTT	CSARQGVGQPQHF
TRBV20-1	few	NA	TRBJ1-1	15	TGCAGTGCAAGGACGGCGCGATACATGAACACTGAAGCTTTCTTT	CSARTARYMNTEAFF
TRBV7-3	NA	TRBD2	TRBJ2-2	17	TGTGCCAGCAGTACGACCGGACTAGCGGGGAGCACCGGGGAGCTGTTTTTT	CASSTTGLAGSTGELFF
TRBV6-1	few	TRBD2	TRBJ2-5	16	TGTGCCAGCAGTCCGACGACTAGCGGGAGTTTTGAGACCCAGTACTTC	CASSPTTSGSFETQYF
TRBV4-2	many	NA	TRBJ2-5	17	TGTGCCAGCAGCCAACCTGGTTCTGGGGGGTATGGGGAGACCCAGTACTTC	CASSQPGSGGYGETQYF
TRBV3-1	NA	NA	TRBJ2-1	12	TGTGCCAGCAGCCCCGTCGCTCATGAGCAGTTCTTC	CASSPVAHEQFF
TRBV4-1	many	TRBD1	TRBJ1-3	16	TGCGCCAGCAGCCAACTCAGGGGGCTAGCTGGAAACACCATATATTTT	CASSQLRGLAGNTIYF
TRBV27	once	NA	TRBJ1-4	16	TGTGCCAGCAGTTTGAGTCAGACCAGAACTAATGAAAAACTGTTTTTT	CASSLSQTRTNEKLFF
TRBV6-6	few	TRBD2	TRBJ2-1	13	TGTGCCAGCAGTCGGACTAGCGGGGGAGAGCAGTTCTTC	CASSRTSGGEQFF
TRBV20-1	NA	NA	TRBJ2-3	12	TGCAGTGCTAAGGAAGGAACAGATACGCAGTATTTT	CSAKEGTDTQYF
TRBV12-3/TRBV12-4	NA	TRBD2	TRBJ2-1	16	TGTGCCAGCAGTCCGAGTCTAGCGGGGGCCTACAATGAGCAGTTCTTC	CASSPSLAGAYNEQFF
TRBV7-6	NA	NA	TRBJ2-5	15	TGTGCCAGCAGCTTATACAGCGGGTCCCAAGAGACCCAGTACTTC	CASSLYSGSQETQYF
TRBV20-1	few	NA	TRBJ2-6	15	TGCAGTGCTAGAGAGGGGGCGGGACACCGCCTCGTCCTGACTTTC	CSAREGAGHRLVLTF
TRBV3-1	few	TRBD2	TRBJ2-1	15	TGTGCCAGCAGCCAAGGGTGGGAGGGTCTCAATGAGCAGTTCTTC	CASSQGWEGLNEQFF
TRBV9	few	NA	TRBJ2-3	14	TGTGCCAGCAGCTCTAGCAGCACGGTAGATACGCAGTATTTT	CASSSSSTVDTQYF
TRBV19	many	NA	TRBJ1-5	16	TGTGCCAGTAGTGCGGTGTCAGGGTTAGGCAATCAGCCCCAGCATTTT	CASSAVSGLGNQPQHF
TRBV7-2	NA	NA	TRBJ2-2	14	TGTGCCAGCCGCACTGACGGTAACACCGGGGAGCTGTTTTTT	CASRTDGNTGELFF
TRBV29-1	many	NA	TRBJ1-1	12	TGCAGCGCCCAGGATCAGAACACTGAAGCTTTCTTT	CSAQDQNTEAFF
TRBV7-6	NA	NA	TRBJ2-2	14	TGTGCCAGCAGCTTAGACCAGAACACCGGGGAGCTGTTTTTT	CASSLDQNTGELFF
TRBV20-1	NA	NA	TRBJ1-1	15	TGCAGTGCCCCGGACAGAAAACCAATGAACACTGAAGCTTTCTTT	CSAPDRKPMNTEAFF
TRBV10-3	few	NA	TRBJ1-2	11	TGTGCCATCAGTGCAGACAGTGGCTACACCTTC	CAISADSGYTF
TRBV4-1	few	NA	TRBJ1-2	16	TGCGCCAGCAGCCAAGATGGTCGAGGGCCTAACTATGGCTACACCTTC	CASSQDGRGPNYGYTF
TRBV24-1	NA	NA	TRBJ2-3	15	TGTGCCACCAGTGATTTGGACAGCTGGGGAGATACGCAGTATTTT	CATSDLDSWGDTQYF
TRBV27	few	NA	TRBJ1-1	13	TGTGCCAGCAGCTGGGGAGGCCTCACTGAAGCTTTCTTT	CASSWGGLTEAFF
TRBV7-9	NA	NA	TRBJ2-5	12	TGTGCCAGCAGCCCACCCCGGGGGACCCAGTACTTC	CASSPPRGTQYF
TRBV9	many	NA	TRBJ2-1	15	TGTGCCAGCAGCGTAGGGGGGGGGCCTCTGGATGAGCAGTTCTTC	CASSVGGGPLDEQFF